This TCR beta chain was identified during a study of shared clonotypes between healthy human individuals. Study-wide findings and caveats: Non-shared clonotypes showed lower generation probabilities than clonotypes common to all four donors.

This clone was observed a single time. Its target is not known. All of the donors resided in Nashville, Tennessee, and each was a Caucasian adult. Germline lookup yields CDR1 SGDLS and CDR2 YYNGEE. CDR3 size: 14 residues. Trimming left V 4 bases short and J 3 bases short, with 13 bases between. The assay was immunoSEQ multiplex PCR, and TCRdb's table has in-frame clones only and misses some. The sample has 2 million to 3 million clones; roughly 93% are singletons. The sequence was obtained from a man between 18 and 35 years old in good health. Some clones in this sample may be carry-over from other donors' samples. The V call is TRBV9, the J call TRBJ1-2, with a possible D match to TRBD1 (5 bases). Sequencing input: naive CD4+ T cells from PBMCs. Sample subset: CD45RA+ positively selected. In DNA form, the CDR3 reads TGTGCCAGCAGCCCCCCAGGGTTGGACTATGGCTACACCTTC. Translated, it gives CASSPPGLDYGYTF.